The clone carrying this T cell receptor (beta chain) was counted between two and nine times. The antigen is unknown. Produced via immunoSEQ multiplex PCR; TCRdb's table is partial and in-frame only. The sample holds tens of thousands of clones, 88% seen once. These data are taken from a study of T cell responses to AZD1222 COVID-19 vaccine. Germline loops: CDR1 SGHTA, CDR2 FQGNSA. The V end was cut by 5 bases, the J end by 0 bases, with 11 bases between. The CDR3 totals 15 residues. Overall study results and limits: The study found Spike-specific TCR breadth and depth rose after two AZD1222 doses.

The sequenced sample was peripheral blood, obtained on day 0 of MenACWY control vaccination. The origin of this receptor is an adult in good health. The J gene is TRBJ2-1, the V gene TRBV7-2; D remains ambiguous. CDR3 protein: CASSPRKSSYNEQFF. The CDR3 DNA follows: TGTGCCAGCAGCCCTCGAAAGAGCTCCTACAATGAGCAGTTCTTC. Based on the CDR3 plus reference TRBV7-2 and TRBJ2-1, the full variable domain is GAGVSQSPSNKVTEKGKDVELRCDPISGHTALYWYRQSLGQGLEFLIYFQGNSAPDKSGLPSDRFSAERTGGSVSTLTIQRTQQEDSAVYLCASSPRKSSYNEQFFGPGTRLTVL.